One and the same sample provided the 9 T cell receptor beta chains below, sequenced in a study of cytotoxic CD8 clonotypes in ibrutinib-treated CLL (dated by TCRdb to the early 2020s). The time point label, as the study defines it: roughly 23 months on ibrutinib. The library came from the immunoSEQ multiplex PCR assay. Sourced from immuneACCESS, this table was stored by TCRdb with only in-frame sequences that have V and J called. A share of the clones is absent; for the studies checked, an unresolved V gene accounts for under half, and the remainder has no known explanation. Recorded for this sample are some 92,000 clones; 77% of them occurred a single time. Together, the top ten hold just under 25% of the sample. The sequenced sample was PBMCs, obtained after 24 months of ibrutinib treatment. Receptor source: a human donor with chronic lymphocytic leukemia.

This chain links TRBV9 with TRBJ1-5, with D uncertain. Germline V gene lookup returns CDR1 SGDLS and CDR2 YYNGEE. V lost 0 bases and J lost 7, with 8 bases in between. The CDR3 runs to 13 residues. The CDR3 reads CASSVGPAQPQHF. The CDR3 DNA sequence: TGTGCCAGCAGCGTAGGACCAGCGCAGCCCCAGCATTTT.

This chain links TRBV11-1 with TRBJ2-1; 8 bases line up with TRBD2. CDR1 and CDR2 (germline): SGHAT, FQDESV (reference sequence). The CDR3 consists of 17 residues. With V trimmed by 5 bases and J by 6 bases, 15 bases remained unmatched. The CDR3 DNA sequence: TGTGCCAGCAGCCCCCGTCCGGGACTAGGGCGGGTCAATGAGCAGTTCTTC. Encoded protein: CASSPRPGLGRVNEQFF.

This chain joins TRBV4-2 and TRBJ2-3; 16 bases agree with TRBD2. The germline V gene encodes CDR1 LGHNA and CDR2 YNFKEQ. The CDR3 consists of 17 residues. The V gene end was trimmed by 6 bases and the J gene end by 4 bases; junction bases not matched to a gene: 7. Written as DNA, the CDR3 is TGTGCCAGCAGAAAATCCGGGACTAGCGGGAGGGCAGATACGCAGTATTTT. Translated: CASRKSGTSGRADTQYF.

This chain connects TRBV5-1 to TRBJ1-5; tentatively, D is TRBD1 (5 bases). The CDR3 spans 11 residues. Germline CDR1 and CDR2: SGHRS and YFSETQ. The V gene lost 3 bases and the J gene lost 9 bases, with 7 bases spanning the gap. CDR3 region: CASSWGGPQHF. In nucleotides, the CDR3 is TGCGCCAGCAGCTGGGGGGGGCCCCAGCATTTT.

This clone showed up just a few times. The chain employs TRBV9 and TRBJ1-2; possibly TRBD1 for D (5 bases). V lost 1 base and J lost 8, with 12 bases in between. Per germline, CDR1 SGDLS and CDR2 YYNGEE. CDR3 length: 13 amino acids. The CDR3 spells CASSVWDDSGYTF. The CDR3 DNA reads TGTGCCAGCAGCGTATGGGACGATAGCGGCTACACCTTC. Full variable domain (rest looked up from reference TRBV9 and TRBJ1-2): DSGVTQTPKHLITATGQRVTLRCSPRSGDLSVYWYQQSLDQGLQFLIQYYNGEERAKGNILERFSAQQFPDLHSELNLSSLELGDSALYFCASSVWDDSGYTFGSGTRLTVV.

This chain joins TRBV5-1 and TRBJ2-3; no reliable D call. Germline V CDR1 and CDR2: SGHRS, YFSETQ. CDR3 length equals 15 residues. Trimming removed 7 bases at V and 1 base at J, with 16 bases between. The DNA for the CDR3 is TGCGCCAGCTCAAGAGCTGAAACTCGCACAGATACGCAGTATTTT. Protein sequence: CASSRAETRTDTQYF. Variable domain in full (rest from reference TRBV5-1 and TRBJ2-3): KAGVTQTPRYLIKTRGQQVTLSCSPISGHRSVSWYQQTPGQGLQFLFEYFSETQRNKGNFPGRFSGRQFSNSRSEMNVSTLELGDSALYLCASSRAETRTDTQYFGPGTRLTVL.

This clone appeared a single time. This CDR3 is CASRYRDRPNEKLFF. As DNA, the CDR3 is TGTGCCAGCAGGTACCGGGACAGGCCTAATGAAAAACTGTTTTTT. The chain joins TRBV27 to TRBJ1-4; TRBD1 aligns across 8 bases. Germline V lookup: CDR1 MNHEY, CDR2 SMNVEV (reference sequence). The CDR3 extends over 15 amino acids. V dropped 6 bases and J dropped 3; count of bases not matched to a gene: 6.

The V and J genes are TRBV11-2 and TRBJ2-1; the D is unclear. Deletions cut 3 bases from V and 8 bases from J, with 5 bases between. Germline assignment: CDR1 SGHAT and CDR2 FQNNGV. The CDR3 contains 11 residues. This CDR3 reads CASSLWDEQFF. CDR3 DNA: TGTGCCAGCAGCTTGTGGGATGAGCAGTTCTTC.

This clone showed up just a few times. The V and J genes are TRBV30 and TRBJ2-2; 7 bases map to TRBD2. CDR3 length equals 13 residues. V shed 7 bases and J 4 bases; nucleotides not matched to a gene: 6. Germline V gene sequence: CDR1 GTSNPN, CDR2 SVGIG (reference sequence). The CDR3 DNA follows: TGTGCCTTGCGCGGGAGTGGCACCGGGGAGCTGTTTTTT. It specifies CALRGSGTGELFF.